The 3 T cell receptor beta chains given below trace back to one sample, sequenced in a study of response to subunit inactivated influenza vaccine. TCRdb re-called the RT-PCR reads through MiXCR, storing one row per CDR3 protein. The table lists hundreds of thousands of distinct CDR3 sequences, 14% of them singletons. Sequences were derived from PBMCs from blood, sampled around 15 days before vaccination. The receptors were sampled from a man between 50 and 59 years old who received an inactivated influenza vaccine.

The J gene is TRBJ2-7, the V gene TRBV4-2; D is possibly TRBD2 (5 bases). The CDR3 runs to 16 residues. Germline V lookup: CDR1 LGHNA, CDR2 YNFKEQ. Between the trimmed V and J ends, which lost 1 base and 0 bases, there was a span of 13 bases. The CDR3 loop reads CASSQGPPGSSYEQYF. The CDR3 DNA reads as TGTGCCAGCAGCCAAGGCCCCCCGGGATCCTCCTACGAGCAGTACTTC.

J is TRBJ2-1 and V is TRBV28; TRBD2 is a possible D gene (6 bases). Trimming pared 1 base from V and 5 bases from J, leaving 12 bases between. The length of the CDR3 is 15 residues. Germline assignment: CDR1 MDHEN and CDR2 SYDVKM. The CDR3 protein is CASSLYGRGDNEQFF. The CDR3 region has the DNA TGTGCCAGCAGTTTATACGGGCGGGGAGACAATGAGCAGTTCTTC.

The chain is built from TRBV4-2 and TRBJ2-1; D may be TRBD2 (6 bases). Trimming stripped 0 bases from V and 3 bases from J, with 9 bases between. Germline V CDR1 and CDR2: LGHNA, YNFKEQ. This CDR3 is built from 15 residues. The CDR3 loop is CASSQDKGLYNEQFF. The CDR3 bases are TGTGCCAGCAGCCAAGATAAGGGACTCTACAATGAGCAGTTCTTC.